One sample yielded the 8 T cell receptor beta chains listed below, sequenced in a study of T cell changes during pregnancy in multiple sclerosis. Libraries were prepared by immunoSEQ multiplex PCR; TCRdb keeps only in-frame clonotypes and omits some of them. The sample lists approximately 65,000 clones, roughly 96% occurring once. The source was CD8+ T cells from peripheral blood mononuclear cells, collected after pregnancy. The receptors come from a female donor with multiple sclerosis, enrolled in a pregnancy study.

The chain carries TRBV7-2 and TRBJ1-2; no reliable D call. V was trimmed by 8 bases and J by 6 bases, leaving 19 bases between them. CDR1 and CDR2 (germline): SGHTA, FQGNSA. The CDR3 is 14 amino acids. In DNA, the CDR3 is TGTGCCAGCCCCGAATTCGGGTTACGGGATGGCTACACCTTC. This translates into CASPEFGLRDGYTF.

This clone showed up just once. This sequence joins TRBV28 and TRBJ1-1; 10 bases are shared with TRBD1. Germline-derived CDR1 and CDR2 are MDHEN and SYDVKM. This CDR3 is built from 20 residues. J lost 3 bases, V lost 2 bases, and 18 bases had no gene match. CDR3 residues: CASSLRDVGQGKRIYTEAFF. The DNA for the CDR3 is TGTGCCAGCAGTTTAAGGGACGTGGGACAGGGGAAAAGAATTTACACTGAAGCTTTCTTT.

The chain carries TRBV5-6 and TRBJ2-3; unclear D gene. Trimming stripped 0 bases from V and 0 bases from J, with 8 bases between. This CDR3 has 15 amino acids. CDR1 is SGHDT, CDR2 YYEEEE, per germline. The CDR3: CASSLDRTSTDTQYF. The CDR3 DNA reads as TGTGCCAGCAGCTTGGACAGAACTAGCACAGATACGCAGTATTTT.

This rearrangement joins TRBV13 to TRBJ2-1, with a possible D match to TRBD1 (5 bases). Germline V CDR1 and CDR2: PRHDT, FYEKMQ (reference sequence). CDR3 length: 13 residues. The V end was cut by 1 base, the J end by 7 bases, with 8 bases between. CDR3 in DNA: TGTGCCAGCAGCTTAGTAGGGGAAAATGAGCAGTTCTTC. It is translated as CASSLVGENEQFF. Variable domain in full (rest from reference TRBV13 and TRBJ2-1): AAGVIQSPRHLIKEKRETATLKCYPIPRHDTVYWYQQGPGQDPQFLISFYEKMQSDKGSIPDRFSAQQFSDYHSELNMSSLELGDSALYFCASSLVGENEQFFGPGTRLTVL.

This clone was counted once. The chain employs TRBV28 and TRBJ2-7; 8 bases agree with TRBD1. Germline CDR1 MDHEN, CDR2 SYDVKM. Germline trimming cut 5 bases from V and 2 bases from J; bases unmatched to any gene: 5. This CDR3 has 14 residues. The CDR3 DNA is TGTGCCAGCAGTACCCGGGACAGGACCTACGAGCAGTACTTC. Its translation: CASSTRDRTYEQYF.

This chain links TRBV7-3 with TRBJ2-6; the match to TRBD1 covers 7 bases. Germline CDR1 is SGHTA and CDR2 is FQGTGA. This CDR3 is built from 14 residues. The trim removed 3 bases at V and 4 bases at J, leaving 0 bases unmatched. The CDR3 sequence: CASSLGQGANVLTF. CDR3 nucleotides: TGTGCCAGCAGCTTGGGACAGGGGGCCAACGTCCTGACTTTC.

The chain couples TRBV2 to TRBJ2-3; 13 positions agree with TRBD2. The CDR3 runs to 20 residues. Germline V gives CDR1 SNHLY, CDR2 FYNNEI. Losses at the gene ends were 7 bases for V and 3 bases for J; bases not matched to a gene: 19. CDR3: CASITVDATGTSGETDTQYF. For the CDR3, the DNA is TGTGCCAGCATCACAGTTGACGCAACCGGGACTAGCGGGGAAACAGATACGCAGTATTTT.

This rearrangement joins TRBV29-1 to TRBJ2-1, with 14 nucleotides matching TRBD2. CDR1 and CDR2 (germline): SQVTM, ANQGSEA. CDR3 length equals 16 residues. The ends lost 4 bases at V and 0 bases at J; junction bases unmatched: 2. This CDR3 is CSVGGTSGSSYNEQFF. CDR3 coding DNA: TGCAGCGTTGGAGGGACTAGCGGGAGCTCCTACAATGAGCAGTTCTTC.